Below are 11 T cell receptor beta chains sequenced from a single sample in a study of blood T cell repertoires in COVID-19. Generated by immunoSEQ multiplex PCR, the TCRdb table keeps only in-frame clones and is missing some. The sample has 250,000 to 350,000 clones, 70% to 90% seen once; the top ten hold about 4%. Source material: peripheral blood. Receptor source: a woman between 45 and 60 years old with active or convalescent COVID-19.

This clone was picked up one time. This sequence joins TRBV7-2 and TRBJ2-1, with 13 bases aligning to TRBD2. V gave up 5 bases and J gave up 3 bases; unmatched junction bases: 7. CDR1 and CDR2 (germline): SGHTA, FQGNSA. This CDR3 spans 17 amino acids. In DNA, the CDR3 is TGTGCCAGCAGCCCGACCCGACTAGCGGGAGGCTACAATGAGCAGTTCTTC. It encodes CASSPTRLAGGYNEQFF.

The V and J genes are TRBV5-4 and TRBJ2-5; 8 bases are a match to TRBD1. There are 14 residues in the CDR3. Germline V gives CDR1 SGHNT, CDR2 YYREEE (reference sequence). V gave up 4 bases and J gave up 4 bases; unmatched junction bases: 6. The CDR3 DNA is TGTGCCAGCAGCAACGGACAGGGTACAGAGACCCAGTACTTC. Its protein is CASSNGQGTETQYF.

CDR3 nucleotides: TGTGCCAGCAGCGTTGAGAGACTAGTTAGGGGCAATGAGCAGTTCTTC. The encoded protein is CASSVERLVRGNEQFF. J is TRBJ2-1 and V is TRBV9; a possible D gene is TRBD2 (6 bases). This CDR3 spans 16 amino acids. Per the germline V gene, CDR1 is SGDLS and CDR2 is YYNGEE. V lost 2 bases, J lost 6 bases, and 18 bases lay in between.

V is TRBV5-6 and J is TRBJ1-5; D gene ambiguous. Trimming pared 4 bases from V and 6 bases from J, leaving 11 bases between. The CDR3 has 13 amino acids. Germline V gene data show CDR1 as SGHDT and CDR2 as YYEEEE. CDR3 in DNA: TGTGCCAGCAGCCCGGCAGGAGGTCAGCCCCAGCATTTT. This gives the protein CASSPAGGQPQHF.

CDR3 loop: CASAVLYYNEQFF. In DNA form, the CDR3 reads TGTGCCAGCGCTGTCCTATATTACAATGAGCAGTTCTTC. This rearrangement joins TRBV7-6 to TRBJ2-1; D remains unclear. Trimming removed 8 bases at V and 4 bases at J, with 12 bases between. Germline lookup yields CDR1 SGHVS and CDR2 FNYEAQ. The CDR3 contains 13 residues.

The V call is TRBV19, the J call TRBJ1-2; unclear D gene. The CDR3 totals 14 residues. Germline V gene lookup returns CDR1 LNHDA and CDR2 SQIVND (reference sequence). The germline V and J ends were trimmed by 8 bases and 1 base, with 14 bases remaining between them. The CDR3 nucleotides read TGTGCCAGTGCCCGGGGAGGACTTAACTATGGCTACACCTTC. Translated, it gives CASARGGLNYGYTF.

The V and J genes are TRBV5-5 and TRBJ2-5; TRBD1 matches at 8 bases. This CDR3 is 13 amino acids long. The ends lost 6 bases at V and 3 bases at J; junction bases unmatched: 4. The germline V gene has CDR1 SGHKS and CDR2 YYEKEE (reference sequence). CDR3 protein: CASTDRAEETQYF. As DNA, the CDR3 is TGTGCCAGCACGGACAGGGCGGAAGAGACCCAGTACTTC.

The V call is TRBV30, the J call TRBJ2-3; 11 bases align to TRBD1. Germline V gene lookup returns CDR1 GTSNPN and CDR2 SVGIG (reference sequence). Trimming cost V 4 bases and J 2 bases; bases outside gene matches: 11. CDR3 length: 17 residues. The DNA of the CDR3 is TGTGCCTGGAATCACGGGGGGGACAGGGGGAACACAGATACGCAGTATTTT. Its protein product is CAWNHGGDRGNTDTQYF. Combining the CDR3 with reference TRBV30 and TRBJ2-3 gives the whole variable domain SQTIHQWPATLVQPVGSPLSLECTVEGTSNPNLYWYRQAAGRGLQLLFYSVGIGQISSEVPQNLSASRPQDRQFILSSKKLLLSDSGFYLCAWNHGGDRGNTDTQYFGPGTRLTVL.

This chain connects TRBV3-1 (or the pseudogene TRBV3-2) to TRBJ2-7; 7 bases line up with TRBD2. The CDR3 spans 15 residues. V shed 6 bases, J shed 3 bases, and the junction held 11 bases outside the gene matches. Per germline, CDR1 LGHDT and CDR2 YNNKEL (reference sequence). CDR3 nucleotide sequence: TGTGCCAGCAGGAGACTAGCTAACGGGAACTACGAGCAGTACTTC. This gives the protein CASRRLANGNYEQYF.

The chain has TRBV5-5 and TRBJ2-5; TRBD2 matches 7 bases. The junction had 9 bases not matched to a gene; V was cut back by 2 bases and J by 5 bases. CDR1 is SGHKS and CDR2 is YYEKEE in the germline V gene (reference sequence). The length of the CDR3 is 15 residues. CDR3 amino acids: CASSFTPGLTETQYF. The CDR3 nucleotides are TGTGCCAGCAGCTTTACCCCGGGACTAACGGAGACCCAGTACTTC.

This clone appeared once. The chain is built from TRBV7-6 and TRBJ2-1, with 12 bases lining up with TRBD2. The ends lost 5 bases at V and 8 bases at J; junction bases unmatched: 10. CDR1 and CDR2 from the germline V gene are SGHVS and FNYEAQ. The CDR3 covers 16 residues. The CDR3, as DNA: TGTGCCAGCAGCCGGGGGGCTAGCGGGAGGGCCCATGAGCAGTTCTTC. It is translated as CASSRGASGRAHEQFF. The entire variable domain, with the rest obtained from reference TRBV7-6 and TRBJ2-1, is as follows: GAGVSQSPRYKVTKRGQDVALRCDPISGHVSLYWYRQALGQGPEFLTYFNYEAQQDKSGLPNDRFSAERPEGSISTLTIQRTEQRDSAMYRCASSRGASGRAHEQFFGPGTRLTVL.